Shown below are 27 T cell receptor beta chains from a single sample sequenced in a study of shared clonotypes between healthy human individuals. This table comes from immunoSEQ multiplex PCR, and its TCRdb copy is limited to in-frame clones, with some not included. The table shows about 1 million clones, with approximately 72% occurring only once. The sample was memory CD4+ T cells sorted from blood. Subset meaning: CD45RA-negative fraction. All receptors derive from a man younger than 35 in good health.

The V call is TRBV6-1, the J call TRBJ2-2; D call uncertain. CDR3 length: 12 residues. V was shortened by 6 bases and J by 10 bases, with 12 bases between the two germline ends. CDR1 is MNHNS, CDR2 SASEGT, per germline. The DNA for the CDR3 is TGTGCCAGCAGAGGCGACCCCATGGAGCTGTTTTTT. This encodes CASRGDPMELFF.

Many counts were recorded for this clone. The rearrangement joins TRBV5-1 to TRBJ2-3; tentatively, D is TRBD2 (6 bases). Germline CDR1 SGHRS, CDR2 YFSETQ. Trimming left V 7 bases short and J 5 bases short, with 17 bases between. The length of the CDR3 is 14 residues. DNA of the CDR3: TGCGCCAGCCGATCCGGGACTCTTTTAGATACGCAGTATTTT. Translated, it gives CASRSGTLLDTQYF.

V is TRBV29-1 and J is TRBJ1-1; 7 positions match TRBD1. CDR1 and CDR2 (germline): SQVTM, ANQGSEA. Trimming removed 5 bases from V and 4 bases from J; junction bases left unmatched: 13. The CDR3 is 15 residues long. The CDR3 sequence is CSVHWGTGVSTEAFF. In DNA form, the CDR3 reads TGCAGCGTTCACTGGGGCACAGGGGTAAGCACTGAAGCTTTCTTT.

Details on this clone: Distinct nucleotide sequences in the sample also encode this CDR3. This chain uses TRBV7-2 with TRBJ1-4, with TRBD1 matching over 9 bases. CDR3 length: 15 amino acids. With V trimmed by 3 bases and J by 7 bases, 6 bases remained unmatched. Germline CDR1 SGHTA, CDR2 FQGNSA. The CDR3 loop is CASSLAGTGSEKLFF. Written as DNA, the CDR3 is TGTGCCAGCAGCTTGGCCGGGACAGGGAGTGAAAAACTGTTTTTT.

This rearrangement joins TRBV5-6 to TRBJ2-5; 7 bases are shared with TRBD1. CDR3 length equals 14 residues. Germline CDR1 SGHDT, CDR2 YYEEEE. V trimming: 0 bases; J trimming: 7 bases; junction bases outside the gene matches: 6. DNA for the CDR3: TGTGCCAGCAGCTTGGAGGGGGCATCAAGGACCCAGTACTTC. Amino acid sequence: CASSLEGASRTQYF.

The chain has TRBV27 and TRBJ2-5; weak D call: TRBD2 (5 bases). The germline CDR1 and CDR2 sequences are MNHEY and SMNVEV (reference sequence). The CDR3 is made up of 15 amino acids. V dropped 6 bases and J dropped 1 base, with 15 bases sitting between them. CDR3 protein: CASRPFGSAQETQYF. In DNA, the CDR3 is TGTGCCAGCAGGCCCTTTGGGAGTGCCCAAGAGACCCAGTACTTC.

This chain connects TRBV10-3 to TRBJ2-2, with TRBD2 matching over 10 bases. CDR1 ENHRY and CDR2 SYGVKD come from the germline V gene. The length of the CDR3 is 17 residues. V trimming: 3 bases; J trimming: 4 bases; junction bases outside the gene matches: 8. CDR3 residues: CAISDSPSGRATGELFF. The CDR3 coding sequence is TGTGCCATCAGTGATTCTCCTAGCGGGAGAGCCACCGGGGAGCTGTTTTTT.

CDR3 protein: CASSDDRGRDSPLHF. The CDR3 nucleotides are TGTGCCAGCAGCGATGACAGGGGACGTGATTCACCCCTCCACTTT. The chain carries TRBV25-1 and TRBJ1-6, with 8 nucleotides matching TRBD1. V trimming: 6 bases; J trimming: 8 bases; junction bases outside the gene matches: 9. This CDR3 is 15 amino acids long. The germline V gene encodes CDR1 MGHDK and CDR2 SYGVNS. Based on the CDR3 plus reference TRBV25-1 and TRBJ1-6, the full variable domain is EADIYQTPRYLVIGTGKKITLECSQTMGHDKMYWYQQDPGMELHLIHYSYGVNSTEKGDLSSESTVSRIRTEHFPLTLESARPSHTSQYLCASSDDRGRDSPLHFGNGTRLTVT.

The chain uses TRBV7-2 and TRBJ2-3, with TRBD2 identical over 7 bases. Trimming cost V 3 bases and J 0 bases; bases outside gene matches: 3. Germline V gene lookup returns CDR1 SGHTA and CDR2 FQGNSA. This CDR3 is 15 amino acids long. The CDR3 DNA follows: TGTGCCAGCAGCTTGGAGCGGGGAAGCACAGATACGCAGTATTTT. Amino acid sequence: CASSLERGSTDTQYF.

The genes are TRBV5-1 and TRBJ2-1; TRBD1 aligns across 8 bases. The V gene end was trimmed by 4 bases and the J gene end by 6 bases; junction bases not matched to a gene: 6. This CDR3 comprises 14 residues. The germline V gene encodes CDR1 SGHRS and CDR2 YFSETQ. This chain's CDR3 is CASSTRTGSNEQFF. The DNA of the CDR3 is TGCGCCAGCAGCACCCGGACAGGGTCCAATGAGCAGTTCTTC.

The chain combines TRBV5-4 with TRBJ1-2; D is uncertain. V lost 2 bases and J 0 bases, leaving 11 bases between the germline ends. Germline V gene sequence: CDR1 SGHNT, CDR2 YYREEE (reference sequence). CDR3 size: 15 residues. The DNA of the CDR3 is TGTGCCAGCAGCTTACCAGGCCGATCTAACTATGGCTACACCTTC. Translated, it gives CASSLPGRSNYGYTF.

This rearrangement joins TRBV5-4 to TRBJ1-2, with D possibly being TRBD1 (5 bases). CDR1 SGHNT and CDR2 YYREEE come from the germline V gene (reference sequence). V lost 2 bases, J lost 3 bases, and 11 bases lay in between. CDR3 length equals 14 residues. The CDR3 DNA reads as TGTGCCAGCAGCTTCGCGGGGCAGGACTATGGCTACACCTTC. This translates into CASSFAGQDYGYTF.

The J gene is TRBJ2-7, the V gene TRBV6-5; TRBD2 agrees at 8 bases. V shed 2 bases, J shed 2 bases, and the junction held 2 bases outside the gene matches. Germline CDR1 reads MNHEY; CDR2 reads SVGAGI. The CDR3 loop spans 14 amino acids. CDR3 region: CASSYQAGAYEQYF. The CDR3 nucleotides read TGTGCCAGCAGTTACCAAGCGGGGGCCTACGAGCAGTACTTC.

This clone was counted at least ten times. This may be a read error, as it is one base from a much larger clone. The rearrangement uses TRBV11-2 and TRBJ1-1, with 8 bases that match TRBD1. V gave up 5 bases and J gave up 1 base; unmatched junction bases: 3. The V gene's germline CDR1 is SGHAT and CDR2 FQNNGV. The CDR3 runs 14 residues. CDR3 bases: TGTGCCAGCAGCCACGGACAGGGGAACACTGAAGCTTTCTTT. Its translation is CASSHGQGNTEAFF.

This clone was seen only a few times. CDR3 sequence: CASSPDGPYNEQFF. CDR3 DNA: TGCGCCAGCAGCCCAGACGGTCCCTACAATGAGCAGTTCTTC. This chain uses TRBV5-1 with TRBJ2-1, with D hard to call. V was pared by 4 bases and J by 2 bases, with 10 bases between. This CDR3 is 14 amino acids long. Per the germline V gene, CDR1 is SGHRS and CDR2 is YFSETQ.

The genes are TRBV21-1 and TRBJ2-4; the DNA was not compared with TRBD2, the D call given in the table. TRBV21-1 is a pseudogene segment. The CDR3 runs to 17 residues. The CDR3 DNA follows: TGTGCCAGTTACGGGACTAGCGGGGGGGAAGCCAAAAACATTCAGTACTTC. It translates to CASYGTSGGEAKNIQYF.

This clone was seen a handful of times. This CDR3 is also generated by other DNA sequences in the sample. The genes are TRBV9 and TRBJ2-7; D is perhaps TRBD1 (5 bases). V lost 3 bases to trimming and J lost 7 bases, with 11 bases between them. The CDR3 is 12 amino acids. Germline-derived CDR1 and CDR2 are SGDLS and YYNGEE. Written as DNA, the CDR3 is TGTGCCAGCAGCGAAGGGGTCGGAGAGCAGTACTTC. This encodes CASSEGVGEQYF. The full variable domain, rest sourced from reference TRBV9 and TRBJ2-7, is DSGVTQTPKHLITATGQRVTLRCSPRSGDLSVYWYQQSLDQGLQFLIQYYNGEERAKGNILERFSAQQFPDLHSELNLSSLELGDSALYFCASSEGVGEQYFGPGTRLTVT.

V is TRBV11-2 and J is TRBJ1-4; D is uncertain. Germline V lookup: CDR1 SGHAT, CDR2 FQNNGV. This CDR3 has 15 amino acids. Trimming shortened V by 2 bases and J by 3 bases, and 10 bases separated the two germline ends. CDR3 amino acids: CASSLHTRPNEKLFF. Written as DNA, the CDR3 is TGTGCCAGCAGCTTACACACCAGACCTAATGAAAAACTGTTTTTT.

The genes are TRBV4-3 and TRBJ1-5; 7 nucleotides agree with TRBD1. The junction had 6 bases not matched to a gene; V was cut back by 3 bases and J by 4 bases. The germline gives CDR1 LGHNA, CDR2 YSLEER. CDR3 length equals 15 residues. The DNA of the CDR3 is TGCGCCAGCAGCCATTCTTCGACAGGGAATCAGCCCCAGCATTTT. Its translation is CASSHSSTGNQPQHF.

The chain couples TRBV6-6 to TRBJ2-1; D may be TRBD1 or TRBD2 (5 bases each). Germline assignment: CDR1 MNHNY and CDR2 SVGAGI (reference sequence). The CDR3 length is 16 residues. Trimming left V 0 bases short and J 9 bases short, with 18 bases between. The CDR3 loop is CASSYSEGRSYGEQFF. CDR3 sequence (DNA): TGTGCCAGCAGTTACTCAGAGGGACGGAGCTACGGTGAGCAGTTCTTC.

This chain links TRBV4-3 with TRBJ2-5, with 9 bases aligning to TRBD1. In germline, CDR1 is LGHNA, CDR2 YSLEER. CDR3 length: 15 residues. Unmatched junction bases numbered 7, after V lost 4 bases and J lost 4 bases. The CDR3 nucleotides read TGCGCCAGCAGCCGTGGGACAGGGAGAGTAGAGACCCAGTACTTC. Its translation is CASSRGTGRVETQYF.

This chain connects TRBV6-1 to TRBJ2-7; D not resolved. The CDR3 spans 11 residues. Trimming left V 7 bases short and J 3 bases short, with 7 bases between. From germline, CDR1 is MNHNS and CDR2 SASEGT. CDR3 sequence reads: CASTPNYEQYF. CDR3 sequence (DNA): TGTGCCAGCACTCCAAACTACGAGCAGTACTTC.

The rearrangement uses TRBV7-2 and TRBJ2-7; D tentatively fits TRBD1 or TRBD2 (5 bases each). Germline assignment: CDR1 SGHTA and CDR2 FQGNSA. With 1 base removed from V and 4 bases from J, the gap between germline ends came to 17 bases. The CDR3 extends over 16 amino acids. CDR3 loop: CASSLGRGWGFYEQYF. As DNA, the CDR3 is TGTGCCAGCAGCTTAGGTCGGGGCTGGGGGTTTTACGAGCAGTACTTC.

V usage is TRBV5-1 and J usage is TRBJ1-2, with a tentative D call TRBD1 (6 bases). This CDR3 region has 11 residues. Germline CDR1 SGHRS, CDR2 YFSETQ. Trimming shortened V by 4 bases and J by 10 bases, and 11 bases separated the two germline ends. The CDR3 region is CASSTRQDYTF. In DNA form, the CDR3 reads TGCGCCAGCAGCACCCGACAGGACTACACCTTC.

The chain links TRBV6-1 to TRBJ2-1; 12 nucleotides line up with TRBD2. J gave up 8 bases and V 6 bases, and 8 bases lay outside the gene matches. Germline CDR1 reads MNHNS; CDR2 reads SASEGT. There are 15 residues in the CDR3. The CDR3: CASRYLAGGIYEQFF. CDR3 nucleotides: TGTGCCAGCAGGTATCTAGCGGGGGGGATTTATGAGCAGTTCTTC.

The chain links TRBV5-4 to TRBJ2-2; D could derive from TRBD1 or TRBD2 (6 bases each). The V gene's germline CDR1 is SGHNT and CDR2 YYREEE (reference sequence). The CDR3 has 14 residues. Trimming stripped 0 bases from V and 6 bases from J, with 9 bases between. Here the CDR3 DNA reads TGTGCCAGCAGCTTGGGGGGGGCCGCCGGGGAGCTGTTTTTT. This translates into CASSLGGAAGELFF.

V and J are TRBV27 and TRBJ2-7; perhaps TRBD2 as D (5 bases). Trimming left V 6 bases short and J 6 bases short, with 15 bases between. CDR3 length equals 13 residues. Germline CDR1 MNHEY, CDR2 SMNVEV (reference sequence). The CDR3: CASSRTPESEQYF. CDR3 nucleotides: TGTGCCAGCAGCCGGACTCCCGAATCCGAGCAGTACTTC.